One sample yielded the 28 T cell receptor beta chains listed below, sequenced in a study of blood T cell repertoires in COVID-19 (dated by TCRdb to about 2020). Libraries were prepared through the immunoSEQ multiplex PCR assay. TCRdb provides this immuneACCESS table in a form limited to in-frame rearrangements. Some clones are lacking; in checked studies, under half of them reflect an unresolved V gene, and why the rest are absent is not known. The sample table shows around 300,000 clones, and about nine tenths are seen once. Roughly a tenth of the sample is taken by the ten largest. The sample was PBMCs or T cells enriched from blood (not recorded which). Source of these receptors: a woman between 25 and 40 years old who had recovered from COVID-19.

This chain connects TRBV13 to TRBJ2-7, with 10 positions matching TRBD1. V trimming: 7 bases; J trimming: 4 bases; junction bases outside the gene matches: 13. This CDR3 spans 16 amino acids. CDR1 and CDR2 from the germline V gene are PRHDT and FYEKMQ (reference sequence). In DNA form, the CDR3 reads TGTGCCAGCACCTCGGCCGGGACAGGGGTCTTATACGAGCAGTACTTC. This translates into CASTSAGTGVLYEQYF.

This clone was seen many times. The gene calls are TRBV7-8 and TRBJ2-1; TRBD2 agrees at 11 bases. Germline V gives CDR1 SGHVS, CDR2 FQNEAQ. This CDR3 comprises 16 residues. V was pared by 3 bases and J by 4 bases, with 5 bases of the junction left unmatched. CDR3 loop: CASSLDASGRYNEQFF. In DNA, the CDR3 is TGTGCCAGCAGCTTGGACGCTAGCGGGAGGTACAATGAGCAGTTCTTC.

J is TRBJ2-5 and V is TRBV15; D is perhaps TRBD2 (7 bases). This CDR3 has 13 residues. Germline loops: CDR1 LNHNV, CDR2 YYDKDF (reference sequence). V was shortened by 8 bases and J by 1 base, with 11 bases between the two germline ends. The CDR3 reads CATGRGIQETQYF. DNA for the CDR3: TGTGCCACCGGGAGGGGGATCCAAGAGACCCAGTACTTC.

The chain has TRBV7-9 and TRBJ2-1, with TRBD2 matching over 8 bases. The CDR3 extends over 16 amino acids. CDR1 and CDR2 from the germline V gene are SEHNR and FQNEAQ (reference sequence). The junction had 9 bases not matched to a gene; V was cut back by 5 bases and J by 3 bases. CDR3 in DNA: TGTGCCAGCAGCCCAACGACTAGCGCGTACTACAATGAGCAGTTCTTC. It translates to CASSPTTSAYYNEQFF. The whole variable domain, filled in from reference TRBV7-9 and TRBJ2-1, reads DTGVSQNPRHKITKRGQNVTFRCDPISEHNRLYWYRQTLGQGPEFLTYFQNEAQLEKSRLLSDRFSAERPKGSFSTLEIQRTEQGDSAMYLCASSPTTSAYYNEQFFGPGTRLTVL.

This chain joins TRBV28 and TRBJ1-1, with D hard to call. Germline V gene data show CDR1 as MDHEN and CDR2 as SYDVKM. V was clipped by 1 base and J by 11 bases, with 20 bases between them. There are 15 residues in the CDR3. The CDR3 sequence is CASSLSLGRLVSAFF. In DNA, the CDR3 is TGTGCCAGCAGTTTATCCCTGGGGAGACTCGTAAGTGCTTTCTTT.

In DNA, the CDR3 is TGTGCCAGCTCACCACTCGGAGACACCATATATTTT. As protein: CASSPLGDTIYF. The J gene is TRBJ1-3, the V gene TRBV18; D gene ambiguous. Germline CDR1 reads KGHSH; CDR2 reads LQKENI. Trimming cost V 1 base and J 8 bases, with 6 bases left between them. This CDR3 comprises 12 residues.

This chain connects TRBV7-2 to TRBJ2-3; 16 bases align to TRBD2. The CDR3 sequence is 17 residues long. CDR1 is SGHTA and CDR2 is FQGNSA in the germline V gene. Trimming took 5 bases from V and 4 from J; bases not matched to a gene: 6. The CDR3 DNA follows: TGTGCCAGCAGCGCGGGACTAGCGGGAGGGTGGTCAGATACGCAGTATTTT. It translates to CASSAGLAGGWSDTQYF.

J is TRBJ2-7 and V is TRBV7-6, with 10 bases fitting TRBD2. Germline CDR1 SGHVS, CDR2 FNYEAQ. This CDR3 has 14 amino acids. Trimming removed 4 bases from V and 5 bases from J; junction bases left unmatched: 5. CDR3 sequence: CASSYLAGEHEQYF. CDR3 sequence (DNA): TGTGCCAGCAGCTACCTAGCGGGAGAACACGAGCAGTACTTC.

Here the CDR3 DNA reads TGCGCCAGCAGCGCGGATAATTGGCAGGGGGCGTTCGGCGGGGAGCTGTTTTTT. This sequence encodes CASSADNWQGAFGGELFF. This chain uses TRBV5-1 with TRBJ2-2; TRBD1 matches at 8 bases. The CDR3 length is 18 residues. The germline V gene has CDR1 SGHRS and CDR2 YFSETQ. Germline trimming cut 4 bases from V and 7 bases from J; bases unmatched to any gene: 18.

V gene TRBV19 combines with J gene TRBJ2-7, with 7 bases fitting TRBD1. The V gene's germline CDR1 is LNHDA and CDR2 SQIVND (reference sequence). V was clipped by 5 bases and J by 0 bases; unmatched bases: 16. The CDR3 is 18 residues long. The CDR3 loop is CASSHAVRQGPNSYEQYF. The DNA for the CDR3 is TGTGCCAGTAGTCACGCCGTTCGACAGGGTCCCAACTCCTACGAGCAGTACTTC.

The DNA of the CDR3 is TGTGCCAGCAGCTTCGAACTAGGCTATGGCTACACCTTC. It translates to CASSFELGYGYTF. This chain connects TRBV5-5 to TRBJ1-2; D is uncertain. V lost 2 bases, J lost 4 bases, and 9 bases lay in between. Germline V lookup: CDR1 SGHKS, CDR2 YYEKEE (reference sequence). The CDR3 length is 13 residues.

The chain couples TRBV10-3 to TRBJ1-2, with unresolved D. CDR1 ENHRY and CDR2 SYGVKD come from the germline V gene. CDR3 size: 13 residues. Trimming cost V 4 bases and J 5 bases, with 11 bases left between them. As DNA, the CDR3 is TGTGCCATCAGTGGGTCTTCCTTTTATGGCTACACCTTC. It is translated as CAISGSSFYGYTF.

This clone is a singleton in its sample. J is TRBJ2-5 and V is TRBV3-1 (or the pseudogene TRBV3-2); 9 bases fit TRBD2. This CDR3 region has 15 residues. The germline V gene encodes CDR1 LGHDT and CDR2 YNNKEL (reference sequence). Trimming cost V 4 bases and J 5 bases; bases outside gene matches: 8. The DNA for the CDR3 is TGTGCCAGCAGCCCGCGGGGGGGAGGGCCGGAGACCCAGTACTTC. This translates into CASSPRGGGPETQYF.

The CDR3 is CSASPQGQPQHF. Here the CDR3 DNA reads TGCAGTGCTAGTCCCCAGGGACAGCCCCAGCATTTT. The J gene is TRBJ1-5, the V gene TRBV20-1; a possible D gene is TRBD1 (5 bases). The CDR3 consists of 12 residues. Germline assignment: CDR1 DFQATT and CDR2 SNEGSKA (reference sequence). V lost 3 bases and J 7 bases, leaving 10 bases between the germline ends.

V usage is TRBV13 and J usage is TRBJ2-7; a weak D match, TRBD1 (6 bases). The CDR3 covers 14 residues. Trimming shortened V by 2 bases and J by 4 bases, and 12 bases separated the two germline ends. Germline V gene lookup returns CDR1 PRHDT and CDR2 FYEKMQ (reference sequence). The chain's CDR3 is CASSLSGRGYEQYF. The CDR3 bases are TGTGCCAGCAGCTTAAGTGGCAGGGGATACGAGCAGTACTTC.

V is TRBV27 and J is TRBJ1-1; D remains unclear. CDR3 length: 13 residues. CDR1 is MNHEY and CDR2 is SMNVEV in the germline V gene (reference sequence). V was pared by 3 bases and J by 4 bases, with 9 bases between. The CDR3 reads CASSFSGGTEAFF. The CDR3 DNA follows: TGTGCCAGCAGTTTCTCAGGAGGCACTGAAGCTTTCTTT.

This rearrangement joins TRBV24-1 to TRBJ2-1; 7 nucleotides line up with TRBD2. Losses at the gene ends were 10 bases for V and 7 bases for J; bases not matched to a gene: 12. CDR3 length equals 14 residues. Germline CDR1 KGHDR, CDR2 SFDVKD. CDR3 region: CATGGRTKTNEQFF. In DNA form, the CDR3 reads TGTGCCACTGGCGGGAGAACAAAAACAAATGAGCAGTTCTTC.

This clone was counted a single time. The CDR3 DNA reads as TGTGCCAGCACCTTTCAAGGGGGGGGAGGCTACACCTTC. Amino acid sequence: CASTFQGGGGYTF. This chain uses TRBV7-2 with TRBJ1-2; D may be TRBD1 (6 bases). Germline V gene data show CDR1 as SGHTA and CDR2 as FQGNSA. Trimming left V 7 bases short and J 8 bases short, with 17 bases between. CDR3 length equals 13 residues.

This clone appeared a single time. J is TRBJ2-5 and V is TRBV5-1; a weak D match, TRBD1 (5 bases). The CDR3 sequence is 14 residues long. Germline V CDR1 and CDR2: SGHRS, YFSETQ. The V gene lost 3 bases and the J gene lost 1 base, with 10 bases spanning the gap. CDR3 protein: CASSYRTRQETQYF. The CDR3 nucleotides are TGCGCCAGCAGCTACCGGACACGCCAAGAGACCCAGTACTTC.

This chain uses TRBV6-5 with TRBJ1-3, with D possibly being TRBD1 (5 bases). From germline, CDR1 is MNHEY and CDR2 SVGAGI. Deletions cut 0 bases from V and 2 bases from J, with 11 bases between. This CDR3 is built from 16 residues. The DNA of the CDR3 is TGTGCCAGCAGTTACTCGAATCCGACAGCTGGAAACACCATATATTTT. Its translation is CASSYSNPTAGNTIYF.

The chain has TRBV7-9 and TRBJ2-3; 11 bases are shared with TRBD2. Germline-derived CDR1 and CDR2 are SEHNR and FQNEAQ (reference sequence). The CDR3 totals 16 residues. V trimming: 4 bases; J trimming: 2 bases; junction bases outside the gene matches: 5. CDR3 sequence reads: CASSSTSGRLTDTQYF. CDR3 sequence (DNA): TGTGCCAGCAGCTCTACTAGCGGGAGACTCACAGATACGCAGTATTTT.

The rearrangement joins TRBV10-3 to TRBJ2-1, with 10 bases fitting TRBD1. V lost 4 bases to trimming and J lost 5 bases; unmatched junction nucleotides: 5. The CDR3 extends over 15 amino acids. CDR1 is ENHRY and CDR2 is SYGVKD in the germline V gene. CDR3 region: CAISGRDRGDNEQFF. CDR3 bases: TGTGCCATCAGTGGCCGGGACAGGGGAGACAATGAGCAGTTCTTC.

The V and J genes are TRBV11-3 and TRBJ2-1, with D possibly being TRBD2 (6 bases). CDR1 SGHNT and CDR2 YENEEA come from the germline V gene. Between the trimmed V and J ends, which lost 4 bases and 0 bases, there was a span of 10 bases. The CDR3 loop spans 15 amino acids. The CDR3 sequence: CASSYSGRSYNEQFF. Here the CDR3 DNA reads TGTGCCAGCAGCTATAGCGGACGCTCCTACAATGAGCAGTTCTTC. The whole variable domain, remainder taken from reference TRBV11-3 and TRBJ2-1, is EAGVVQSPRYKIIEKKQPVAFWCNPISGHNTLYWYLQNLGQGPELLIRYENEEAVDDSQLPKDRFSAERLKGVDSTLKIQPAELGDSAVYLCASSYSGRSYNEQFFGPGTRLTVL.

The V and J genes are TRBV5-1 and TRBJ1-2; possible D gene TRBD1, 5 bases. This CDR3 has 13 amino acids. V lost 1 base and J 6 bases, leaving 10 bases between the germline ends. Germline CDR1 is SGHRS and CDR2 is YFSETQ. CDR3 residues: CASSLSQAHGYTF. The CDR3 coding sequence is TGCGCCAGCAGCTTGTCACAGGCCCATGGCTACACCTTC.

This chain joins TRBV27 and TRBJ2-1; D perhaps matches TRBD1 (5 bases). CDR1 MNHEY and CDR2 SMNVEV come from the germline V gene (reference sequence). The length of the CDR3 is 19 residues. V lost 4 bases and J 3 bases, leaving 25 bases between the germline ends. The CDR3 loop reads CASSSIRALEVGGYNEQFF. CDR3 coding DNA: TGTGCCAGCAGTTCGATCAGGGCCCTCGAGGTCGGCGGCTACAATGAGCAGTTCTTC.

V and J are TRBV4-3 and TRBJ1-4, with 8 bases matching TRBD1. Trimming cost V 0 bases and J 8 bases; bases outside gene matches: 14. The CDR3 consists of 18 residues. Per germline, CDR1 LGHNA and CDR2 YSLEER. The CDR3 sequence: CASSQDHSAQGAGEKLFF. The CDR3 coding sequence is TGCGCCAGCAGCCAAGATCATTCGGCCCAGGGGGCAGGCGAAAAACTGTTTTTT.

The chain joins TRBV10-3 to TRBJ2-2, with 7 bases lining up with TRBD2. Per germline, CDR1 ENHRY and CDR2 SYGVKD. V was pared by 5 bases and J by 0 bases, with 3 bases of the junction left unmatched. The CDR3 is 15 amino acids. CDR3 in DNA: TGTGCCATCAGTTCCGGGACTACGAACACCGGGGAGCTGTTTTTT. It codes for CAISSGTTNTGELFF.

The V gene is TRBV5-8, the J gene TRBJ1-2; TRBD1 agrees at 11 bases. In germline, CDR1 is SGHTS, CDR2 YDEGEE. The ends lost 4 bases at V and 2 bases at J; junction bases unmatched: 4. The CDR3 has 15 residues. CDR3 in amino acids: CASSLWTGGNYGYTF. The DNA of the CDR3 is TGTGCCAGCAGCCTATGGACAGGGGGCAACTATGGCTACACCTTC.